The 20 T cell receptor beta chains in this list originate from one sample, sequenced in a study of blood T cell repertoires in COVID-19. Clones were sequenced by immunoSEQ multiplex PCR, and TCRdb holds only the in-frame ones, with some missing. The sample holds more than 250,000 clones, roughly 85% seen once. The sample taken for sequencing was peripheral blood. All receptors come from a man aged 45-60 years with active or convalescent COVID-19.

The gene calls are TRBV7-9 and TRBJ1-5; unclear D gene. V was trimmed by 5 bases and J by 6 bases, leaving 11 bases between them. This CDR3 is built from 13 residues. Per germline, CDR1 SEHNR and CDR2 FQNEAQ (reference sequence). CDR3 protein: CASSAISLQPQHF. Here the CDR3 DNA reads TGTGCCAGCAGCGCGATCTCACTTCAGCCCCAGCATTTT.

This clone was recorded only once. The J gene is TRBJ2-1, the V gene TRBV5-4; 7 positions agree with TRBD1. The V gene end was trimmed by 2 bases and the J gene end by 3 bases; junction bases not matched to a gene: 5. Germline V gene data show CDR1 as SGHNT and CDR2 as YYREEE (reference sequence). The CDR3 sequence is 15 residues long. The CDR3 is CASSFETGNYNEQFF. The CDR3 DNA reads as TGTGCCAGCAGCTTCGAGACAGGGAACTACAATGAGCAGTTCTTC.

This CDR3 is CASTWGSGSTGGTDTQYF. The DNA of the CDR3 is TGTGCCAGCACCTGGGGTAGCGGGAGTACAGGAGGCACAGATACGCAGTATTTT. This chain links TRBV7-2 with TRBJ2-3, with 9 bases lining up with TRBD2. Germline V gene lookup returns CDR1 SGHTA and CDR2 FQGNSA. The CDR3 runs to 18 residues. With 7 bases clipped from V and 1 base from J, the junction kept 15 bases outside the gene matches.

This clone was seen more than once but under ten times. The chain has TRBV11-2 and TRBJ2-2, with D possibly matching TRBD1 (7 bases). The V gene lost 0 bases and the J gene lost 5 bases, with 16 bases spanning the gap. The germline V gene has CDR1 SGHAT and CDR2 FQNNGV. The CDR3 runs to 17 residues. DNA for the CDR3: TGTGCCAGCAGCTTAGATCCCGGGGCAGGGGGGACCGGGGAGCTGTTTTTT. Its protein is CASSLDPGAGGTGELFF.

The chain recombines TRBV11-1 with TRBJ2-7; TRBD2 matches at 8 bases. The CDR3 consists of 15 residues. CDR1 SGHAT and CDR2 FQDESV come from the germline V gene (reference sequence). Trimming removed 5 bases from V and 4 bases from J; junction bases left unmatched: 10. The chain's CDR3 is CASSPGTSLMYEQYF. In DNA form, the CDR3 reads TGTGCCAGCAGCCCTGGGACTAGTTTAATGTACGAGCAGTACTTC.

The genes are TRBV6-6 and TRBJ1-4, with TRBD1 as a possible D gene (6 bases). The CDR3 spans 14 residues. CDR1 MNHNY and CDR2 SVGAGI come from the germline V gene (reference sequence). With 6 bases removed from V and 5 bases from J, the gap between germline ends came to 13 bases. The CDR3 region is CASSNGGRNEKLFF. The DNA for the CDR3 is TGTGCCAGCAGCAACGGGGGGCGAAATGAAAAACTGTTTTTT.

V usage is TRBV4-3 and J usage is TRBJ1-1; D call uncertain. This CDR3 is 15 amino acids long. Germline loops: CDR1 LGHNA, CDR2 YSLEER. V was pared by 1 base and J by 0 bases, with 9 bases between. CDR3 nucleotides: TGCGCCAGCAGCCAAGGACTACAGTTGAACACTGAAGCTTTCTTT. Translating gives CASSQGLQLNTEAFF.

CDR3 region: CASSPRTSGQSYNEQFF. CDR3 nucleotide sequence: TGTGCCAGCAGCCCCCGGACTAGCGGGCAATCCTACAATGAGCAGTTCTTC. V usage is TRBV11-2 and J usage is TRBJ2-1, with 11 bases identical to TRBD2. This CDR3 is built from 17 residues. Trimming at V came to 5 bases and at J to 1 base, leaving 7 bases not matched to a gene. The germline CDR1 and CDR2 sequences are SGHAT and FQNNGV.

V and J are TRBV19 and TRBJ2-2; TRBD1 matches 7 bases. The V gene's germline CDR1 is LNHDA and CDR2 SQIVND (reference sequence). The junction had 11 bases not matched to a gene; V was cut back by 7 bases and J by 6 bases. The CDR3 extends over 15 amino acids. DNA of the CDR3: TGTGCCAGTACCTCAGACAGGGTAATCGCCGGGGAGCTGTTTTTT. It specifies CASTSDRVIAGELFF.

In this sample, this clone turned up a few times. This sequence joins TRBV6-5 and TRBJ1-4, with a weak D call TRBD1 (5 bases). CDR1 is MNHEY, CDR2 SVGAGI, per germline. This CDR3 has 14 residues. Trimming removed 5 bases at V and 7 bases at J, with 14 bases between. The CDR3 DNA is TGTGCCAGCAGTACCCGGGACGGGAGTGAAAAACTGTTTTTT. Amino acids: CASSTRDGSEKLFF.

The rearrangement joins TRBV27 to TRBJ2-1, with a weak D call TRBD1 (5 bases). V was cut by 3 bases and J by 6 bases, with 9 bases left in between. Germline CDR1 and CDR2: MNHEY and SMNVEV (reference sequence). The CDR3 is 13 amino acids. The CDR3 region has the DNA TGTGCCAGCAGTTTTGGGGCGGCCAATGAGCAGTTCTTC. It specifies CASSFGAANEQFF.

This sequence joins TRBV2 and TRBJ1-2; maybe TRBD1 (5 bases). CDR1 and CDR2 (germline): SNHLY, FYNNEI. This CDR3 spans 13 amino acids. V gave up 3 bases and J gave up 5 bases, with 10 bases separating them. The CDR3 sequence is CASSEGGGYGYTF. The CDR3 bases are TGTGCCAGCAGTGAGGGGGGTGGTTATGGCTACACCTTC. Looking up the rest from reference TRBV2 and TRBJ1-2 gives the full variable domain: EPEVTQTPSHQVTQMGQEVILRCVPISNHLYFYWYRQILGQKVEFLVSFYNNEISEKSEIFDDQFSVERPDGSNFTLKIRSTKLEDSAMYFCASSEGGGYGYTFGSGTRLTVV.

This clone was found many times. This chain joins TRBV18 and TRBJ2-2, with 9 bases identical to TRBD1. Germline V gene data show CDR1 as KGHSH and CDR2 as LQKENI. V was pared by 5 bases and J by 1 base, with 2 bases of the junction left unmatched. The CDR3 covers 15 residues. CDR3 sequence reads: CASSKDRGNTGELFF. CDR3 DNA sequence: TGTGCCAGCTCAAAGGACAGGGGGAACACCGGGGAGCTGTTTTTT.

This chain uses TRBV28 with TRBJ1-1; D unclear. The CDR3 loop spans 17 amino acids. Per the germline V gene, CDR1 is MDHEN and CDR2 is SYDVKM. V lost 3 bases and J 0 bases, leaving 17 bases between the germline ends. Written as DNA, the CDR3 is TGTGCCAGCAGTTTTAGTGTACAGTTAAACATGAACACTGAAGCTTTCTTT. This sequence encodes CASSFSVQLNMNTEAFF. The variable domain in full, with the rest retrieved from reference TRBV28 and TRBJ1-1, is DVKVTQSSRYLVKRTGEKVFLECVQDMDHENMFWYRQDPGLGLRLIYFSYDVKMKEKGDIPEGYSVSREKKERFSLILESASTNQTSMYLCASSFSVQLNMNTEAFFGQGTRLTVV.

The chain employs TRBV4-1 and TRBJ1-5; 9 bases match TRBD1. The germline CDR1 and CDR2 sequences are MGHRA and YSYEKL. V lost 4 bases, J lost 8 bases, and 6 bases stayed unmatched. This CDR3 spans 14 amino acids. The DNA for the CDR3 is TGCGCCAGCAGCCCGGGACAGGGCTCGGAGCCCCAGCATTTT. It is translated as CASSPGQGSEPQHF.

The chain combines TRBV7-2 with TRBJ1-5, with D maybe TRBD1 (6 bases). The CDR3 spans 14 residues. Trimming removed 4 bases at V and 5 bases at J, with 12 bases between. Germline values: CDR1 SGHTA, CDR2 FQGNSA. The CDR3 region is CASSYTGLDQPQHF. The CDR3 region has the DNA TGTGCCAGCAGCTATACAGGGCTGGATCAGCCCCAGCATTTT.

The chain combines TRBV15 with TRBJ2-3; tentative D call: TRBD1 (7 bases). Germline V gene sequence: CDR1 LNHNV, CDR2 YYDKDF (reference sequence). The V end lost 5 bases, the J end lost 9 bases, and 15 bases lay between the germline ends. The CDR3 totals 13 residues. In DNA, the CDR3 is TGTGCCACCAGCGACAGGGACTCCCGGACGCAGTATTTT. As protein: CATSDRDSRTQYF. The whole variable domain, filled in from reference TRBV15 and TRBJ2-3, reads DAMVIQNPRYQVTQFGKPVTLSCSQTLNHNVMYWYQQKSSQAPKLLFHYYDKDFNNEADTPDNFQSRRPNTSFCFLDIRSPGLGDTAMYLCATSDRDSRTQYFGPGTRLTVL.

The chain employs TRBV10-3 and TRBJ1-2; possible D gene TRBD1, 5 bases. This CDR3 is built from 13 residues. Germline V CDR1 and CDR2: ENHRY, SYGVKD. Trimming took off 10 bases at V and 5 bases at J, with 17 bases between the two ends. Here the CDR3 reads CATTAGLGYGYTF. For the CDR3, the DNA is TGTGCCACTACGGCAGGGCTGGGGTATGGCTACACCTTC.

J is TRBJ2-7 and V is TRBV28, with no clear D. Germline values: CDR1 MDHEN, CDR2 SYDVKM. The CDR3 totals 14 residues. The V gene lost 6 bases and the J gene lost 4 bases, with 16 bases spanning the gap. CDR3 DNA sequence: TGTGCCAGCAGCTATCGTGTACAGCCGTACGAGCAGTACTTC. Its protein product is CASSYRVQPYEQYF.

V and J are TRBV24-1 and TRBJ2-6; TRBD1 matches 9 bases. CDR1 is KGHDR, CDR2 SFDVKD, per germline. This CDR3 spans 18 amino acids. V lost 4 bases to trimming and J lost 0 bases; unmatched junction nucleotides: 6. Here the CDR3 reads CATSDTGGLNSGANVLTF. Here the CDR3 DNA reads TGTGCCACCAGTGACACAGGGGGCCTCAACTCTGGGGCCAACGTCCTGACTTTC.